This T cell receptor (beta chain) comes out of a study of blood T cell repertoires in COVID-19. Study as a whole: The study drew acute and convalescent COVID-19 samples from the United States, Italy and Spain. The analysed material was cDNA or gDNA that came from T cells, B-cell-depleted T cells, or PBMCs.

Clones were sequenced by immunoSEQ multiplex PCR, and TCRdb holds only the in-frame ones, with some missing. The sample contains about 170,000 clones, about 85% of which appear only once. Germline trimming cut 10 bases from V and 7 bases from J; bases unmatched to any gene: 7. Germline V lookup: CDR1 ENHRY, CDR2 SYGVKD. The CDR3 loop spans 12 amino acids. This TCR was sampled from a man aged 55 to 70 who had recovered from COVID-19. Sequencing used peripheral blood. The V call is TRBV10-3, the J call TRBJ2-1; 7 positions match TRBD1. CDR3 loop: CATETGTNEQFF. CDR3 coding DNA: TGTGCCACCGAGACAGGGACGAATGAGCAGTTCTTC.